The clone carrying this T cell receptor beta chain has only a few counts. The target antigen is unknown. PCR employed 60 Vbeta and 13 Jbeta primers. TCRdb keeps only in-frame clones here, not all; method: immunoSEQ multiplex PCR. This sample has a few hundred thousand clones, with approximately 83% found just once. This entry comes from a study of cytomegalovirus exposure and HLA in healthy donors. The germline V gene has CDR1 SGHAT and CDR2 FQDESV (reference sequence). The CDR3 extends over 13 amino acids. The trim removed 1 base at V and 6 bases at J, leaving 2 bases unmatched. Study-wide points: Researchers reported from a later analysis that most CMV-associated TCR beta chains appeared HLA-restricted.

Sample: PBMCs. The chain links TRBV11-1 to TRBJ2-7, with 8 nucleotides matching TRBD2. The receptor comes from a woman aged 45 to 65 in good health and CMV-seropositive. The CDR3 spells CASSLGTSFEQYF. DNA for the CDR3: TGTGCCAGCAGCTTAGGGACTAGCTTCGAGCAGTACTTC. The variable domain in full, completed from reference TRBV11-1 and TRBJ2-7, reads EAEVAQSPRYKITEKSQAVAFWCDPISGHATLYWYRQILGQGPELLVQFQDESVVDDSQLPKDRFSAERLKGVDSTLKIQPAELGDSAMYLCASSLGTSFEQYFGPGTRLTVT.